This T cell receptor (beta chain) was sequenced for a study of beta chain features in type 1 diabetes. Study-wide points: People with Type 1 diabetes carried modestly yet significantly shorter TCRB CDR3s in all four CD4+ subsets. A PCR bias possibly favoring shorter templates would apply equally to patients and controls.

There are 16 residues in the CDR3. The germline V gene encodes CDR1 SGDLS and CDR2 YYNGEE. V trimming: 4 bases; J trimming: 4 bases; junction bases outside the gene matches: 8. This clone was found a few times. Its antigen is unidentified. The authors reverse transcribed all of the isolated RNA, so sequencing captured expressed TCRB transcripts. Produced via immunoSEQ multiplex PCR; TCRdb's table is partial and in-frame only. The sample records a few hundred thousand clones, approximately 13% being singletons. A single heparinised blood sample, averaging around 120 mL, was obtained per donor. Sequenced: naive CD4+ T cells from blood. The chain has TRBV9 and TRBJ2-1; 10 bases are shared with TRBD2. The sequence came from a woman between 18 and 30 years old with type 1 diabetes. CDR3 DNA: TGTGCCAGCAGCCCGAGATCTAGCGGGGGTTACAATGAGCAGTTCTTC. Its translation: CASSPRSSGGYNEQFF. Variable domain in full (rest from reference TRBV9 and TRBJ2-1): DSGVTQTPKHLITATGQRVTLRCSPRSGDLSVYWYQQSLDQGLQFLIQYYNGEERAKGNILERFSAQQFPDLHSELNLSSLELGDSALYFCASSPRSSGGYNEQFFGPGTRLTVL.